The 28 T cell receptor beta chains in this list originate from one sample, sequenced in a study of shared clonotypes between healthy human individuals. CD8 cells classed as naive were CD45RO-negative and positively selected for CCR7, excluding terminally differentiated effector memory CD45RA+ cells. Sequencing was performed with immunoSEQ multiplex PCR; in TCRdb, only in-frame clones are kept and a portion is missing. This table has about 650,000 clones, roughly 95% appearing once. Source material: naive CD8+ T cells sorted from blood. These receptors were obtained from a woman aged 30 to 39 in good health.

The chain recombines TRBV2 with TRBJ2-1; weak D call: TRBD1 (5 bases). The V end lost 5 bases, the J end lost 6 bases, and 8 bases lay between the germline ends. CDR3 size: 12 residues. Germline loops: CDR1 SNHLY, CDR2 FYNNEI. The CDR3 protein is CASSLGANEQFF. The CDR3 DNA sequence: TGTGCCAGCAGTCTAGGGGCCAATGAGCAGTTCTTC.

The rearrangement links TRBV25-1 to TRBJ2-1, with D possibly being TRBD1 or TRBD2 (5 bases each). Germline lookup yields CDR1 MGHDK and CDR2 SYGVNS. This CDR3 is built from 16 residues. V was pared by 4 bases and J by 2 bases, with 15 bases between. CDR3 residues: CASSAPYRDPYNEQFF. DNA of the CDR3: TGTGCCAGCAGTGCCCCCTATCGGGACCCCTACAATGAGCAGTTCTTC.

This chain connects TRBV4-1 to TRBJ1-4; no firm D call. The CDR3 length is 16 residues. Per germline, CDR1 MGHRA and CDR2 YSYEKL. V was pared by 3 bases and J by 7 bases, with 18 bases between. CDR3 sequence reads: CASSHLRAGRGEKLFF. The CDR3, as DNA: TGCGCCAGCAGCCATTTAAGGGCGGGAAGAGGTGAAAAACTGTTTTTT.

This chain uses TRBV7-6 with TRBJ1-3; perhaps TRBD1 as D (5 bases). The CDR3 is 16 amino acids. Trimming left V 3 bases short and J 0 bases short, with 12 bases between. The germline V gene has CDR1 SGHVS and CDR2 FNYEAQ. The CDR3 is CASSFSGGRSGNTIYF. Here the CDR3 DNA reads TGTGCCAGCAGCTTTAGTGGGGGTCGCTCTGGAAACACCATATATTTT.

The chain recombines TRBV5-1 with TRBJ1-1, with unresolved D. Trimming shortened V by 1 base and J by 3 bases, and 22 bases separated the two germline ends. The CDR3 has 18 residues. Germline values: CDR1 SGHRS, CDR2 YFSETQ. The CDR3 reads CASSLSHSLYIGDTEAFF. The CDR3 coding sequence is TGCGCCAGCAGCTTGTCCCACTCCCTCTACATTGGAGACACTGAAGCTTTCTTT.

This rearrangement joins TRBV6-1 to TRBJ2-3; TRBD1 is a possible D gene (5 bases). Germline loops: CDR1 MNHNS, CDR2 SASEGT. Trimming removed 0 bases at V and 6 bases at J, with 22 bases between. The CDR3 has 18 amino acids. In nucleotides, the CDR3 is TGTGCCAGCAGTGAAGCGCTCGGTAGGGGCACCGAAAGGGATACGCAGTATTTT. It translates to CASSEALGRGTERDTQYF.

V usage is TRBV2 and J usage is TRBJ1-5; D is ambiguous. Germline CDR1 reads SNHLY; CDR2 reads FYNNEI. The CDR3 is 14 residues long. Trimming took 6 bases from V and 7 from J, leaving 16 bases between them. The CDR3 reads CASRGYGSRQPQHF. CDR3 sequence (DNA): TGTGCCAGCAGGGGGTATGGCAGTCGGCAGCCCCAGCATTTT.

Here the CDR3 reads CASSLFNGNTIYF. DNA for the CDR3: TGTGCCAGCAGCTTATTCAATGGAAACACCATATATTTT. The chain is built from TRBV13 and TRBJ1-3; no clear D. Germline assignment: CDR1 PRHDT and CDR2 FYEKMQ (reference sequence). This CDR3 is built from 13 residues. V was trimmed by 2 bases and J by 3 bases, leaving 5 bases between them. Looking up the rest from reference TRBV13 and TRBJ1-3 gives the full variable domain: AAGVIQSPRHLIKEKRETATLKCYPIPRHDTVYWYQQGPGQDPQFLISFYEKMQSDKGSIPDRFSAQQFSDYHSELNMSSLELGDSALYFCASSLFNGNTIYFGEGSWLTVV.

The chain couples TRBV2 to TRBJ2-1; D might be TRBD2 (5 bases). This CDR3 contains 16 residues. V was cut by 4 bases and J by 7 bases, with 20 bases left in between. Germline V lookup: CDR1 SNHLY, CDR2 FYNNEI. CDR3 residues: CASSGRLGDPVNEQFF. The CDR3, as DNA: TGTGCCAGCAGTGGAAGGTTGGGAGACCCGGTGAATGAGCAGTTCTTC.

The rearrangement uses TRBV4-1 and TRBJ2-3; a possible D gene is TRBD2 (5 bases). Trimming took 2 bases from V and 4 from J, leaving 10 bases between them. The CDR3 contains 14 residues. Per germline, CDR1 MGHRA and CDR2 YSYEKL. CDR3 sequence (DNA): TGCGCCAGCAGCCAATGGTACGGGGCAGATACGCAGTATTTT. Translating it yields CASSQWYGADTQYF.

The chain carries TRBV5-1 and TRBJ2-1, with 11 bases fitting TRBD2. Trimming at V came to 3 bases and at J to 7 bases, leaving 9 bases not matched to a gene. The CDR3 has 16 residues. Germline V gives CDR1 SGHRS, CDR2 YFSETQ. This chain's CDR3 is CASSSRLAGLFNEQFF. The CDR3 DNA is TGCGCCAGCAGCTCCCGACTAGCGGGATTGTTTAATGAGCAGTTCTTC.

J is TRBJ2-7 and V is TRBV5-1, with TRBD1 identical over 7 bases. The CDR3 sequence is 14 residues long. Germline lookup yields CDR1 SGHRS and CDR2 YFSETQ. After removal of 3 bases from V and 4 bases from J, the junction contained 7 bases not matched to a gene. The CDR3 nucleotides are TGCGCCAGCAGCTCGACAGGGAATCTATACGAGCAGTACTTC. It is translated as CASSSTGNLYEQYF.

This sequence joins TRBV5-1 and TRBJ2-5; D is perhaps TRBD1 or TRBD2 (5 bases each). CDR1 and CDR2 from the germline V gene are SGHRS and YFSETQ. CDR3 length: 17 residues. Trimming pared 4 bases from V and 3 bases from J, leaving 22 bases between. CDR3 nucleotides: TGCGCCAGCAGCCGTAGTTCGTGGGGGTACTCCGAAGAGACCCAGTACTTC. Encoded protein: CASSRSSWGYSEETQYF.

The CDR3 region is CSVEATVYYGYTF. CDR3 nucleotides: TGCAGCGTTGAAGCGACAGTTTACTATGGCTACACCTTC. The chain recombines TRBV29-1 with TRBJ1-2, with a tentative D call TRBD1 (5 bases). V lost 1 base, J lost 3 bases, and 9 bases lay in between. The CDR3 consists of 13 residues. Germline-derived CDR1 and CDR2 are SQVTM and ANQGSEA.

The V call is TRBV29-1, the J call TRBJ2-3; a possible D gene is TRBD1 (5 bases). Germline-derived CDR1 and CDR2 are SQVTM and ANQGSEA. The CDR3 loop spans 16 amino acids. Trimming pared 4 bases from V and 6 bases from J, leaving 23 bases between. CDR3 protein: CSVVGAQGRKHDTQYF. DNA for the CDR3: TGCAGCGTTGTCGGAGCGCAGGGTCGCAAGCATGATACGCAGTATTTT.

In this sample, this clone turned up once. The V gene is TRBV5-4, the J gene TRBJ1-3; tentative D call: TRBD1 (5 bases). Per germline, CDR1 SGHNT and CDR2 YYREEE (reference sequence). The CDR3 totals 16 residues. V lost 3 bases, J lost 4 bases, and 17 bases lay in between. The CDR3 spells CASSSDTLPVGNTIYF. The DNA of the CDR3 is TGTGCCAGCAGCTCGGACACGCTACCTGTCGGAAACACCATATATTTT.

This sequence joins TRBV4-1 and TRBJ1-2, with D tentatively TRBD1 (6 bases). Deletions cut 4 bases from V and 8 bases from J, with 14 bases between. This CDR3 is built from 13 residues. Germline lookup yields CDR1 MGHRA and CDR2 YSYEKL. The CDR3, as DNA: TGCGCCAGCAGCCCCCTGGGGGGGCGCGGCTACACCTTC. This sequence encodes CASSPLGGRGYTF.

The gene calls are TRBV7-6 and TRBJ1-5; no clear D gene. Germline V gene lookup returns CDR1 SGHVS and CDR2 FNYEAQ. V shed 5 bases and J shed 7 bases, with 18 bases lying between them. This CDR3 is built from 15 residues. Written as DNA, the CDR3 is TGTGCCAGCAGCCGACATCTGGGCCCTGGGCAGCCCCAGCATTTT. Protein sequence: CASSRHLGPGQPQHF.

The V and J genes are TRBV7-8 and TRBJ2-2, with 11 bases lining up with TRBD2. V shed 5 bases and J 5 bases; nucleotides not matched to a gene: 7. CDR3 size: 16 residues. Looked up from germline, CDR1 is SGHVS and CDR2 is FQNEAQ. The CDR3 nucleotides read TGTGCCAGCAGCGCCTCACTAGCGGGGGTGACCGGGGAGCTGTTTTTT. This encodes CASSASLAGVTGELFF.

DNA of the CDR3: TGTGCCAGTAGTCCCATGGACAGGGCGAACCAGCCCCAGCATTTT. The encoded protein is CASSPMDRANQPQHF. The chain joins TRBV19 to TRBJ1-5, with 8 bases aligning to TRBD1. The CDR3 is 15 residues long. V shed 5 bases and J 7 bases; nucleotides not matched to a gene: 10. Per germline, CDR1 LNHDA and CDR2 SQIVND (reference sequence).

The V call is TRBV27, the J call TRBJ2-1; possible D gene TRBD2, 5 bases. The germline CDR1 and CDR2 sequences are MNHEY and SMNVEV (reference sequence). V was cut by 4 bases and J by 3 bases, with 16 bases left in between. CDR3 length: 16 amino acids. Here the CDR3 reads CASSWLGGSIYNEQFF. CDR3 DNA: TGTGCCAGCAGTTGGCTCGGAGGATCCATCTACAATGAGCAGTTCTTC.

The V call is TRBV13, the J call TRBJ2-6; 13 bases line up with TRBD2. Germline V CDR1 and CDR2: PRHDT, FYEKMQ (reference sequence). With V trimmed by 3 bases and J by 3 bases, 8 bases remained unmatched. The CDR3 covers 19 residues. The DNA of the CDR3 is TGTGCCAGCAGCTTTACGGGACTAGCGGGACTCGGTGGGGCCAACGTCCTGACTTTC. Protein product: CASSFTGLAGLGGANVLTF. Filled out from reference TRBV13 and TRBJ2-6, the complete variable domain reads AAGVIQSPRHLIKEKRETATLKCYPIPRHDTVYWYQQGPGQDPQFLISFYEKMQSDKGSIPDRFSAQQFSDYHSELNMSSLELGDSALYFCASSFTGLAGLGGANVLTFGAGSRLTVL.

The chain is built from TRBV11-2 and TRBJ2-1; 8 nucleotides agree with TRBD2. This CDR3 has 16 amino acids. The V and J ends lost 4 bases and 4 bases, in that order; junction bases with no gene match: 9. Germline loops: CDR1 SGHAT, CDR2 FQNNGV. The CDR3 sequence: CASSSDIAGKYNEQFF. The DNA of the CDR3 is TGTGCCAGCAGCTCAGACATAGCGGGAAAATACAATGAGCAGTTCTTC.

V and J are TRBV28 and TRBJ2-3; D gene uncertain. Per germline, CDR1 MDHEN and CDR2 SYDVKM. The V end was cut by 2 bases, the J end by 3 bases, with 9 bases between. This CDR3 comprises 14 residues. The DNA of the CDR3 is TGTGCCAGCAGTTTAAATTCGCAGACAGATACGCAGTATTTT. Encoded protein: CASSLNSQTDTQYF. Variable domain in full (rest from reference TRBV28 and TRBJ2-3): DVKVTQSSRYLVKRTGEKVFLECVQDMDHENMFWYRQDPGLGLRLIYFSYDVKMKEKGDIPEGYSVSREKKERFSLILESASTNQTSMYLCASSLNSQTDTQYFGPGTRLTVL.

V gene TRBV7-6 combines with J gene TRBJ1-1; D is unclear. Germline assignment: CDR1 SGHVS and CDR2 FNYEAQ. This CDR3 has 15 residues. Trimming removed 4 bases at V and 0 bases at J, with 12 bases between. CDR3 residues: CASSSDGRMNTEAFF. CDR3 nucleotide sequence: TGTGCCAGCAGCTCAGACGGACGGATGAACACTGAAGCTTTCTTT.

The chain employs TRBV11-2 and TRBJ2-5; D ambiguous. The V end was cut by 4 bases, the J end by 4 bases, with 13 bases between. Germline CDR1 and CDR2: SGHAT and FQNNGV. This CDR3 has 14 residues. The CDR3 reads CASSYLDPGETQYF. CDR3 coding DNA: TGTGCCAGCAGCTATCTAGACCCCGGAGAGACCCAGTACTTC.

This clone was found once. The CDR3 sequence: CASTDSGASSYNEQFF. The CDR3 DNA reads as TGTGCCAGCACCGATAGCGGGGCAAGCTCCTACAATGAGCAGTTCTTC. This chain connects TRBV28 to TRBJ2-1; 8 positions match TRBD2. V lost 7 bases to trimming and J lost 0 bases; unmatched junction nucleotides: 8. Germline V gives CDR1 MDHEN, CDR2 SYDVKM. The CDR3 is made up of 16 amino acids. Complete variable domain (other parts from reference TRBV28 and TRBJ2-1): DVKVTQSSRYLVKRTGEKVFLECVQDMDHENMFWYRQDPGLGLRLIYFSYDVKMKEKGDIPEGYSVSREKKERFSLILESASTNQTSMYLCASTDSGASSYNEQFFGPGTRLTVL.

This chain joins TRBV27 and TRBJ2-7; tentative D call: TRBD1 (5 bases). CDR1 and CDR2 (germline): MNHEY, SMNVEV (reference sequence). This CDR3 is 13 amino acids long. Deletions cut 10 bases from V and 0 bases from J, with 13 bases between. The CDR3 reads CATALGASYEQYF. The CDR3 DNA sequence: TGTGCCACCGCCCTTGGGGCCTCCTACGAGCAGTACTTC.